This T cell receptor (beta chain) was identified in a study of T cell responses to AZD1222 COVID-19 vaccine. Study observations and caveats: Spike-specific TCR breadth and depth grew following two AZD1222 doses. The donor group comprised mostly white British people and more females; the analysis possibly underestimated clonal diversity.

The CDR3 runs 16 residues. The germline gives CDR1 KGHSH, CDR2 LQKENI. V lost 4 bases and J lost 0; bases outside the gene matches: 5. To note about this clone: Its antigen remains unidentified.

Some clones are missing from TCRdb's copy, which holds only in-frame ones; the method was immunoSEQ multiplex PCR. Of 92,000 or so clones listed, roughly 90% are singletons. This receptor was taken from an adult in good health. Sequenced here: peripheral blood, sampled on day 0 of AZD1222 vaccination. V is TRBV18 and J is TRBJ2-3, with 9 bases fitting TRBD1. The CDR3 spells CASSLSGTGSTDTQYF. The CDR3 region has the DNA TGTGCCAGCTCACTTTCTGGGACAGGGAGCACAGATACGCAGTATTTT.